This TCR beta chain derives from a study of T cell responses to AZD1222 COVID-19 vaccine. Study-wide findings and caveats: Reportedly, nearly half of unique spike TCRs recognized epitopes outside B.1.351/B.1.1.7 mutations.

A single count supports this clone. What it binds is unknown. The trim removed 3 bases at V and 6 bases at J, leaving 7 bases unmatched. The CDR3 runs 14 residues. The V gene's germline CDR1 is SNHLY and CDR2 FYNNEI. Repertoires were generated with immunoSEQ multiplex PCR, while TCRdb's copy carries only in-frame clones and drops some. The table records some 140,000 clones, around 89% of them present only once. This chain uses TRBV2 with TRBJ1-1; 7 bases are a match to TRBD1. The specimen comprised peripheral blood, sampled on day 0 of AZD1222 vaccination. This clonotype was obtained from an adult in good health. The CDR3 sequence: CASSDPRQGSEAFF. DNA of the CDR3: TGTGCCAGCAGTGACCCCCGACAGGGCTCTGAAGCTTTCTTT.